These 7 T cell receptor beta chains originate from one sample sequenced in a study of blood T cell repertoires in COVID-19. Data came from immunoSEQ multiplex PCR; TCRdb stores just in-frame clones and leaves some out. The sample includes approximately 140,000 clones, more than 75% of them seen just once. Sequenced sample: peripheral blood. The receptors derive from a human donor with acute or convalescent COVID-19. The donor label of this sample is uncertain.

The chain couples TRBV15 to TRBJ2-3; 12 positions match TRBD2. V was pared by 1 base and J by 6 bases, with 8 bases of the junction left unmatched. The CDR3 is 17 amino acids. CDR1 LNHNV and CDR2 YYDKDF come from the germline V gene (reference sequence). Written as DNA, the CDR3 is TGTGCCACCAGCAGAGGTGGACTAGCGGGGTTGTTGGATACGCAGTATTTT. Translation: CATSRGGLAGLLDTQYF.

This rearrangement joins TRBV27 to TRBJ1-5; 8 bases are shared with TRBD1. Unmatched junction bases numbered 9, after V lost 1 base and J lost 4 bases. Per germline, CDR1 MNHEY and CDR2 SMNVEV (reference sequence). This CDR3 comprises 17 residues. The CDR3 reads CASSLLRTGRPNQPQHF. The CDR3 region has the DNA TGTGCCAGCAGTTTATTGAGGACAGGGCGGCCTAATCAGCCCCAGCATTTT.

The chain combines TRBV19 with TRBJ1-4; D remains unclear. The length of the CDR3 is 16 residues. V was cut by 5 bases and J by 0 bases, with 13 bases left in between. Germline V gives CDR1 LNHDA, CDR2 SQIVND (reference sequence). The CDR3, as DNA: TGTGCCAGTAGTCCAACTCAAACCTCAACTAATGAAAAACTGTTTTTT. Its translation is CASSPTQTSTNEKLFF.

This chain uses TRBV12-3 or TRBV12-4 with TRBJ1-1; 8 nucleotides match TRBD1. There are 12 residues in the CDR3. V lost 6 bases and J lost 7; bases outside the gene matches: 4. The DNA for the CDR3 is TGTGCCAGCAGGTCAGGGGGCATTGAAGCTTTCTTT. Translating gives CASRSGGIEAFF.

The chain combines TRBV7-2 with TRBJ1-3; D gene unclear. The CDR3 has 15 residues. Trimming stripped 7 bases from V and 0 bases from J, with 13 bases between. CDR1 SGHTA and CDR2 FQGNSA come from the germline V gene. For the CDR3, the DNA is TGTGCCAGCAACGATGCGGTGAGCTCTGGAAACACCATATATTTT. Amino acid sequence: CASNDAVSSGNTIYF.

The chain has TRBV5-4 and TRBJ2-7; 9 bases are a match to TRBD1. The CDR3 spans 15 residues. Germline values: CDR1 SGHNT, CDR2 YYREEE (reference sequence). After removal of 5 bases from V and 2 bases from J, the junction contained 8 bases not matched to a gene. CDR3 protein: CASRAGQGMTYEQYF. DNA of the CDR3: TGTGCCAGCAGGGCGGGACAGGGAATGACCTACGAGCAGTACTTC. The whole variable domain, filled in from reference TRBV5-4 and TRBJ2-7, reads ETGVTQSPTHLIKTRGQQVTLRCSSQSGHNTVSWYQQALGQGPQFIFQYYREEENGRGNFPPRFSGLQFPNYSSELNVNALELDDSALYLCASRAGQGMTYEQYFGPGTRLTVT.

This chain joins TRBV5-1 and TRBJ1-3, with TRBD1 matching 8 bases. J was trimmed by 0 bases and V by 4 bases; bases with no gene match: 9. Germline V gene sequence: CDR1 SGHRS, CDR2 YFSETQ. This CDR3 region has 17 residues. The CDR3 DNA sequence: TGCGCCAGCAGCAATGGACAGGGCTTCTACTCTGGAAACACCATATATTTT. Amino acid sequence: CASSNGQGFYSGNTIYF.